This T cell receptor beta chain was sequenced for a study of T cell responses to AZD1222 COVID-19 vaccine. Regarding the study as a whole: Unmutated variant regions are reportedly targeted by nearly half of spike-specific TCRs.

The germline CDR1 and CDR2 sequences are SGHTA and FQGTGA. The CDR3 consists of 13 residues. Clones were sequenced by immunoSEQ multiplex PCR, and TCRdb holds only the in-frame ones, with some missing. In the table there are around 15,000 clones, around 90% of which are singletons. As to this clone: Its antigen remains unidentified. At one end, the junction sequence differs from germline, possibly due to a read error.

The chain carries TRBV7-3 and TRBJ2-2; D unclear. This clonotype originated in an adult who received the AZD1222 COVID-19 vaccine. The specimen was peripheral blood, collected 28 days after the second AZD1222 dose. The CDR3 here is CASSSPKTGELFF. The DNA of the CDR3 is TGTGCCAGCAGCTCACCGAAGACCGGGGAGCTGTTTTTT.